This T cell receptor beta chain was recovered during a study of tumor-infiltrating lymphocytes in localized non-small cell lung cancer. Background on the study: Patients included smokers and never-smokers with various histologies, some sampled after neoadjuvant chemotherapy. Each patient gave resected tumor and non-adjacent uninvolved lung tissue. Broader study findings: Higher tumor T cell infiltration than in uninvolved lung was supported by TCRbeta sequencing. Not all patients were TCR sequenced, owing to tissue quantity.

Germline V lookup: CDR1 SQVTM, CDR2 ANQGSEA. Unmatched junction bases numbered 4, after V lost 4 bases and J lost 4 bases. This CDR3 is 15 amino acids long. Clones were sequenced by immunoSEQ multiplex PCR, and TCRdb holds only the in-frame ones, with some missing. The sample has fewer than 4,500 clones, around 74% seen once. Concerning this clone: As yet, its antigen is unknown.

Sequencing was done on a sample of uninvolved lung tissue not adjacent to the tumor. This chain joins TRBV29-1 and TRBJ1-4; 12 nucleotides match TRBD1. The sequence was collected from a human donor with non-small cell lung cancer. CDR3 in amino acids: CSVGGQGALNEKLFF. The CDR3 nucleotides read TGCAGCGTTGGGGGACAGGGGGCCCTTAATGAAAAACTGTTTTTT. The whole variable domain, remainder taken from reference TRBV29-1 and TRBJ1-4, is SAVISQKPSRDICQRGTSLTIQCQVDSQVTMMFWYRQQPGQSLTLIATANQGSEATYESGFVIDKFPISRPNLTFSTLTVSNMSPEDSSIYLCSVGGQGALNEKLFFGSGTQLSVL.